This TCR beta chain is drawn from a study of shared clonotypes between healthy human individuals. Donation came from healthy HIV-negative adults that had no recent acute infections or vaccinations. CD4+ cells underwent separation, giving CD45RA+ naive and CD45RA-negative memory subsets. Concerning this clone itself: Antigen: not known.

Germline CDR1 is MNHEY and CDR2 is SMNVEV (reference sequence). CDR3 length: 16 residues. V lost 0 bases, J lost 0 bases, and 9 bases lay in between. Study conclusions and caveats: In the sorted subsets, rarefaction showed sequencing was incomplete despite large depth.

In the original analysis: As immunoSEQ supplied junction-only sequences (without quality scores), filtering differed. Clones were sequenced by immunoSEQ multiplex PCR, and TCRdb holds only the in-frame ones, with some missing. The DNA gave D and trimming, while V, J and clone size come from that table. This table has 2,500,000 or so clones, approximately 94% appearing once. The chain employs TRBV27 and TRBJ1-3; D is unresolved. The source of this sequence is a man aged 18 to 35 in good health. Some clones in this sample may be carry-over from other donors' samples. Input material: naive CD4+ T cells from PBMCs. Subset defined: CD45RA+ positively selected. This CDR3 reads CASSLSHLRSGNTIYF. The CDR3 bases are TGTGCCAGCAGTTTATCGCACCTACGCTCTGGAAACACCATATATTTT.